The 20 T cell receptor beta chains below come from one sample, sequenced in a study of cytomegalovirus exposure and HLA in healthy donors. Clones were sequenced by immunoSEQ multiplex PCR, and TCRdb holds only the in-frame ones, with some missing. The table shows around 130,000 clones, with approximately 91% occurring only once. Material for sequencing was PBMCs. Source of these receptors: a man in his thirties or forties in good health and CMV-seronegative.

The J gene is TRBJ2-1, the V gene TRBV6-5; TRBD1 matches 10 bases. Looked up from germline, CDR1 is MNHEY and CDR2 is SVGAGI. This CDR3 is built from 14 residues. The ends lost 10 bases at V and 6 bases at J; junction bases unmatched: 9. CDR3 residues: CAISGTGAFNEQFF. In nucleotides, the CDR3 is TGTGCCATATCCGGGACAGGGGCCTTCAATGAGCAGTTCTTC.

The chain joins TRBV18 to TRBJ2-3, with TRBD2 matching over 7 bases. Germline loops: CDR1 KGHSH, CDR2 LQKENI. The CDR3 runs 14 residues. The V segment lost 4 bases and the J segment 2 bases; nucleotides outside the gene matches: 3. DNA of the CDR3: TGTGCCAGCTCACTCGGGACTATCACAGATACGCAGTATTTT. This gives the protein CASSLGTITDTQYF. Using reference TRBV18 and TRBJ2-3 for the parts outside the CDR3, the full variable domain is NAGVMQNPRHLVRRRGQEARLRCSPMKGHSHVYWYRQLPEEGLKFMVYLQKENIIDESGMPKERFSAEFPKEGPSILRIQQVVRGDSAAYFCASSLGTITDTQYFGPGTRLTVL.

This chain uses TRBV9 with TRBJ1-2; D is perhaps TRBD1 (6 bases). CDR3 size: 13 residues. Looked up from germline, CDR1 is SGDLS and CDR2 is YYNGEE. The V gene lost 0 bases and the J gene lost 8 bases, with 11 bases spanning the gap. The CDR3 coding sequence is TGTGCCAGCAGCGTAGCAGGGGATAGGGGCTACACCTTC. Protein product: CASSVAGDRGYTF.

The CDR3 loop reads CASSPNTQETQYF. The CDR3 DNA reads as TGTGCCAGCTCACCCAACACCCAAGAGACCCAGTACTTC. This chain links TRBV18 with TRBJ2-5; no reliable D call. From germline, CDR1 is KGHSH and CDR2 LQKENI. The CDR3 is 13 amino acids. Trimming left V 3 bases short and J 1 base short, with 6 bases between.

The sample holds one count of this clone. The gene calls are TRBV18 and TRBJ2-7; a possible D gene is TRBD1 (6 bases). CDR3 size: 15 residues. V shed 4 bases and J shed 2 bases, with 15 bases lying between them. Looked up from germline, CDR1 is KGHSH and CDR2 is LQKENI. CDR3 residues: CASSHGDNDPYEQYF. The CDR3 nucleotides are TGTGCCAGCTCACACGGGGACAACGATCCCTACGAGCAGTACTTC.

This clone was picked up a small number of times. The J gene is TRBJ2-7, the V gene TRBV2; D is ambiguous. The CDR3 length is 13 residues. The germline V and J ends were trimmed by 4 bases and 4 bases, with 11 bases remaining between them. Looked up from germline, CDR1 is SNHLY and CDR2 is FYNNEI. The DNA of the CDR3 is TGTGCCAGCAGTGCAAAGGCGGAATACGAGCAGTACTTC. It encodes CASSAKAEYEQYF.

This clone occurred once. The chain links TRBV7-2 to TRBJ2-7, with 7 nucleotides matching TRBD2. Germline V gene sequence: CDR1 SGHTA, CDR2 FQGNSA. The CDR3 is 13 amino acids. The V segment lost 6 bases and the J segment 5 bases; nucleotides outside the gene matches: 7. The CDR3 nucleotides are TGTGCCAGCAGGGCGGGAGTTTGGGACGAGCAGTACTTC. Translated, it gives CASRAGVWDEQYF.

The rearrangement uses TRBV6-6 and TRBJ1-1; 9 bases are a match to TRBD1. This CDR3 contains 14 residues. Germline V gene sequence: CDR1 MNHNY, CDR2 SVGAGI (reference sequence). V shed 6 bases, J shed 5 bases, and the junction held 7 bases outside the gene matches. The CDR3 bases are TGTGCCAGCAGGGTCGGACAGGGGATAACTGAAGCTTTCTTT. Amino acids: CASRVGQGITEAFF.

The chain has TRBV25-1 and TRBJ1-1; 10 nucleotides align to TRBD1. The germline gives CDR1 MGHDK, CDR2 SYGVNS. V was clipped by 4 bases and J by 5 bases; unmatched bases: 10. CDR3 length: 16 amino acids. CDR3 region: CASSAAGQGSGTEAFF. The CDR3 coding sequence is TGTGCCAGCAGTGCGGCGGGACAGGGGAGCGGGACTGAAGCTTTCTTT.

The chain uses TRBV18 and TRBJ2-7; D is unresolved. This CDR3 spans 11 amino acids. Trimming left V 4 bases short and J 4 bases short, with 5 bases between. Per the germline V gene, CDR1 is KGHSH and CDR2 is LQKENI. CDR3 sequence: CASSRDYEQYF. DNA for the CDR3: TGTGCCAGCTCACGCGATTACGAGCAGTACTTC. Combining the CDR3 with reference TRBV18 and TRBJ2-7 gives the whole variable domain NAGVMQNPRHLVRRRGQEARLRCSPMKGHSHVYWYRQLPEEGLKFMVYLQKENIIDESGMPKERFSAEFPKEGPSILRIQQVVRGDSAAYFCASSRDYEQYFGPGTRLTVT.

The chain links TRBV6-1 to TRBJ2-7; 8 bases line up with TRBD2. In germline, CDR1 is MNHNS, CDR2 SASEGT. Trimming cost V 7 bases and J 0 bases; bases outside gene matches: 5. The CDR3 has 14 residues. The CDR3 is CASKKREGSYEQYF. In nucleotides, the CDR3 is TGTGCCAGCAAGAAACGGGAGGGCTCCTACGAGCAGTACTTC.

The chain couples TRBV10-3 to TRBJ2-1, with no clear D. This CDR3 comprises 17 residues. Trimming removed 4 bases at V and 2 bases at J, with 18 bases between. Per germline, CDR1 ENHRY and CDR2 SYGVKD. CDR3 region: CAISVPPGEQTYNEQFF. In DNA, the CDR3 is TGTGCCATCAGTGTACCCCCCGGAGAGCAGACCTACAATGAGCAGTTCTTC.

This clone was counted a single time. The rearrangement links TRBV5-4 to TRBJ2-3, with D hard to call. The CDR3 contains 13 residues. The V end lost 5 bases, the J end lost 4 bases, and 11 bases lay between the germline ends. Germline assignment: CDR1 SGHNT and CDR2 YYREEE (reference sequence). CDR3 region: CASSQILADTQYF. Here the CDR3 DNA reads TGTGCCAGCAGTCAAATCTTAGCAGATACGCAGTATTTT.

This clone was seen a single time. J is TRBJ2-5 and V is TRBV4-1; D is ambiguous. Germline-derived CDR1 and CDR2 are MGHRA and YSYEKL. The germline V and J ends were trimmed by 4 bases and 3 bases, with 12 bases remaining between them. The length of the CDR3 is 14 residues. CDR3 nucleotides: TGCGCCAGCAGCCTAAGAGAGGCCGAAGAGACCCAGTACTTC. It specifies CASSLREAEETQYF.

Written as DNA, the CDR3 is TGTGCCAGCAAGGGGAGGGCCGAGCAGTACTTC. Translation gives CASKGRAEQYF. The chain employs TRBV5-6 and TRBJ2-7; 7 nucleotides agree with TRBD2. V was clipped by 6 bases and J by 6 bases; unmatched bases: 3. The germline CDR1 and CDR2 sequences are SGHDT and YYEEEE. The CDR3 spans 11 residues.

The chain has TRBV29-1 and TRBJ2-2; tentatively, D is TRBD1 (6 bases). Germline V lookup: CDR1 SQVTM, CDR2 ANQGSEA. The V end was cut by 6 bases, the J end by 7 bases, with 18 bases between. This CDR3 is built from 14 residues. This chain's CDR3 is CSVMLSGAIGELFF. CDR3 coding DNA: TGCAGCGTAATGTTGTCAGGGGCGATCGGGGAGCTGTTTTTT.

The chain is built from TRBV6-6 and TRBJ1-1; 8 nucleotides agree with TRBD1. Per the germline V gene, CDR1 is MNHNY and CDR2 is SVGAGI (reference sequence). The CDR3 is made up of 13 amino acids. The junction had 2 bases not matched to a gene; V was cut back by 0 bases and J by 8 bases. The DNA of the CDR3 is TGTGCCAGCAGTTACTCCGGGGACAGGGAAGCTTTCTTT. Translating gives CASSYSGDREAFF.

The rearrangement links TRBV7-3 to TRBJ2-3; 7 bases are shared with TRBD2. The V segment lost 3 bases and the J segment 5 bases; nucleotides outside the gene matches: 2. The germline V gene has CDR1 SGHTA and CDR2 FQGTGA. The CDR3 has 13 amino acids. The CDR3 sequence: CASSLRERDTQYF. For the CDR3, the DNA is TGTGCCAGCAGCTTGCGGGAGAGAGATACGCAGTATTTT.

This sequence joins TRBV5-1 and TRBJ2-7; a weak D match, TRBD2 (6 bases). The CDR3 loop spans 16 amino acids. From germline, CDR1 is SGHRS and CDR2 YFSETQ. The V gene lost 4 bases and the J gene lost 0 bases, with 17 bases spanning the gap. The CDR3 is CASSPRGRGTSYEQYF. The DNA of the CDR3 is TGCGCCAGCAGCCCCCGCGGACGGGGGACCTCCTACGAGCAGTACTTC.

The CDR3 loop reads CASSLGGDNNQPQHF. CDR3 DNA sequence: TGTGCCAGCAGCTTGGGGGGGGACAATAATCAGCCCCAGCATTTT. The rearrangement links TRBV9 to TRBJ1-5; possible D gene TRBD1, 6 bases. V dropped 4 bases and J dropped 4 bases, with 15 bases sitting between them. CDR3 length: 15 amino acids. Germline V gene data show CDR1 as SGDLS and CDR2 as YYNGEE.